These 10 T cell receptor beta chains share one sample of origin, sequenced in a study of regulatory T cells in long-lasting Graves disease. Construction of the TCR beta libraries employed iRepertoire HTBI primers in conjunction with Arm-PCR of CDR3 regions. TCRdb re-called the multiplex PCR reads with MiXCR, one entry per CDR3 protein. The profile shows some 460,000 distinct CDR3 sequences, 15% to 20% of them singletons. The sample's time point: newly diagnosed GD, antithyroid drugs for less than 3 months. The TCR library was made from RNA extracted from PBMCs. Separately, the same data were catalogued under a study of T cells in Graves' hyperthyroidism and ophthalmopathy.

Source: peripheral blood mononuclear cells (PBMCs), taken at new diagnosis, from a patient treated with antithyroid drugs. The source is a man aged 35 to 55 with Graves disease.

This clonotype was found many times. The chain uses TRBV6-1 and TRBJ2-7; no clear D. The V and J ends lost 2 bases and 4 bases respectively, with 15 bases between them. CDR1 is MNHNS and CDR2 is SASEGT in the germline V gene. CDR3 length: 15 amino acids. For the CDR3, the DNA is TGTGCCAGCAGTGAATACTTCCAAACAGCATACGAGCAGTACTTC. Translated, it gives CASSEYFQTAYEQYF.

Worth noting for this clonotype: One end of the junction varies from germline; a read error may be responsible. This chain's CDR3 is CVSSDRGGRNSPLHF. In nucleotides, the CDR3 is TGTGTCAGCAGCGACAGGGGGGGGAGAAATTCACCCCTCCACTTT. The chain carries TRBV7-9 and TRBJ1-6, with 9 nucleotides matching TRBD1. The CDR3 is made up of 15 amino acids. Germline V lookup: CDR1 SEHNR, CDR2 FQNEAQ (reference sequence).

This clonotype appeared many times. The rearrangement links TRBV24-1 to TRBJ2-2; 7 bases match TRBD1. The germline V gene has CDR1 KGHDR and CDR2 SFDVKD. This CDR3 region has 16 residues. J was trimmed by 2 bases and V by 5 bases; bases with no gene match: 7. The CDR3 sequence is CATSAIGQANTGELFF. The CDR3 nucleotides are TGTGCCACCAGTGCCATAGGACAGGCAAACACCGGGGAGCTGTTTTTT.

This clonotype was seen repeatedly, ten times or more. The genes are TRBV28 and TRBJ2-5; D is perhaps TRBD1 or TRBD2 (5 bases each). The CDR3 runs to 12 residues. The germline V gene has CDR1 MDHEN and CDR2 SYDVKM. V was pared by 7 bases and J by 5 bases, with 11 bases between. CDR3 in amino acids: CASNGAGETQYF. In DNA form, the CDR3 reads TGTGCCAGCAACGGGGCAGGGGAGACCCAGTACTTC.

This clonotype has a handful of counts. The chain employs TRBV20-1 and TRBJ2-7; TRBD1 matches 11 bases. The CDR3 is made up of 15 amino acids. Germline CDR1 and CDR2: DFQATT and SNEGSKA (reference sequence). The V and J ends lost 0 bases and 2 bases, in that order; junction bases with no gene match: 3. The CDR3 reads CSAREPGQGAYEQYF. CDR3 DNA sequence: TGCAGTGCTAGAGAGCCGGGACAGGGGGCCTACGAGCAGTACTTC.

V is TRBV18 and J is TRBJ2-2; TRBD1 matches 7 bases. V trimming: 3 bases; J trimming: 5 bases; junction bases outside the gene matches: 9. The CDR3 loop spans 16 amino acids. The germline V gene has CDR1 KGHSH and CDR2 LQKENI. DNA for the CDR3: TGTGCCAGCTCACCGCGACAGGGTAGAGGGACCGGGGAGCTGTTTTTT. It codes for CASSPRQGRGTGELFF.

This clonotype was detected a few times. The chain is built from TRBV19 and TRBJ2-2; the match to TRBD2 covers 8 bases. The V segment lost 1 base and the J segment 4 bases; nucleotides outside the gene matches: 2. From germline, CDR1 is LNHDA and CDR2 SQIVND (reference sequence). The CDR3 consists of 15 residues. The CDR3 region is CASSIAGGLTGELFF. CDR3 sequence (DNA): TGTGCCAGTAGTATAGCGGGGGGGCTCACCGGGGAGCTGTTTTTT.

As concerns this clonotype: A far larger clone is one base from this, pointing to a likely read error. The J gene is TRBJ2-3, the V gene TRBV3-1, with 11 bases lining up with TRBD2. The J call may be incorrect, as the DNA end agrees better with TRBJ2-1. The CDR3 is made up of 14 amino acids. Germline V lookup: CDR1 LGHDT, CDR2 YNNKEL (reference sequence). The CDR3 DNA reads TGTGCCAGCAGCCTCAAGGGACTAGCGGACGAGCAGTTCTTC. This codes for CASSLKGLADEQFF.

This clonotype was observed many times. The rearrangement joins TRBV19 to TRBJ2-2; D unresolved. The germline V gene encodes CDR1 LNHDA and CDR2 SQIVND (reference sequence). The CDR3 runs 13 residues. V was cut by 9 bases and J by 5 bases, with 13 bases left in between. In DNA, the CDR3 is TGTGCCAGCCGCCCAGGACGAACCGGGGAGCTGTTTTTT. Translated: CASRPGRTGELFF.

This clonotype was found many times. This sequence joins TRBV20-1 and TRBJ2-3; 12 bases align to TRBD2. Per the germline V gene, CDR1 is DFQATT and CDR2 is SNEGSKA (reference sequence). The CDR3 totals 16 residues. Losses at the gene ends were 1 base for V and 4 bases for J; bases not matched to a gene: 6. CDR3: CSARGLAGEGPDTQYF. The CDR3 coding sequence is TGCAGTGCTAGAGGACTAGCGGGAGAGGGTCCAGATACGCAGTATTTT.